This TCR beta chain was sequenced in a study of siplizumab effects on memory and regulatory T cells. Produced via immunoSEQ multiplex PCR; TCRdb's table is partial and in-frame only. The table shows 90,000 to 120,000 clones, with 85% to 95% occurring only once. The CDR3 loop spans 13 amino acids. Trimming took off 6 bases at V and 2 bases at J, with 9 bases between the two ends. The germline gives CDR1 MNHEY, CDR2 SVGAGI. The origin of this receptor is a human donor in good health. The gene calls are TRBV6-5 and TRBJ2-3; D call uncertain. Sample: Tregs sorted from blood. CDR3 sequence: CASSPLATDTQYF. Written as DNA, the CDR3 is TGTGCCAGCAGCCCGTTGGCCACAGATACGCAGTATTTT.